Listed below are T cell receptor beta chains from one sample, sequenced in a study of blood T cell repertoires in COVID-19. Profiled with immunoSEQ multiplex PCR; TCRdb holds only in-frame clones, not every one. The sample holds over 300,000 clones, around 91% seen once. The sequenced material came from PBMCs or T cells enriched from blood (not recorded which). These receptors all stem from a woman in her 40s who had recovered from COVID-19. CDR3s include the opening cysteine and the closing phenylalanine or tryptophan. D genes are given only for firm matches. Size is stated for part of the rows, as once, few or many counts, or as a class when the clone is expanded.

cdr3_length	d_call	clone_size	v_call	j_call	cdr3_aa	cdr3_nt
16	NA	once	TRBV6-2/TRBV6-3	TRBJ2-3	CASSYFSESSTDTQYF	TGTGCCAGCAGTTACTTCTCAGAATCTAGCACAGATACGCAGTATTTT
17	TRBD1	NA	TRBV28	TRBJ2-6	CASSFPPTGTGANVLTF	TGTGCCAGCAGTTTCCCGCCGACAGGGACTGGGGCCAACGTCCTGACTTTC
14	TRBD2	NA	TRBV27	TRBJ2-1	CASRRLAGINEQFF	TGTGCCAGCAGGAGACTAGCGGGAATCAATGAGCAGTTCTTC
14	NA	NA	TRBV4-3	TRBJ2-1	CASSQDPRGNEQFF	TGCGCCAGCAGCCAAGATCCAAGGGGCAATGAGCAGTTCTTC
10	NA	NA	TRBV20-1	TRBJ1-2	CSARDRPPAF	TGCAGTGCTAGAGACAGGCCCCCCGCCTTC
10	NA	NA	TRBV23-1	TRBJ2-1	CASHSNEQFF	TGCGCCAGCCATTCCAATGAGCAGTTCTTC
15	TRBD1	NA	TRBV6-5	TRBJ1-2	CASSYSGTGLYGYTF	TGTGCCAGCAGTTACTCGGGGACAGGGCTCTATGGCTACACCTTC
15	TRBD2	NA	TRBV28	TRBJ2-2	CASSFGLADTGELFF	TGTGCCAGCAGTTTTGGACTAGCGGACACCGGGGAGCTGTTTTTT
13	NA	NA	TRBV19	TRBJ2-3	CASSIPGTDTQYF	TGTGCCAGTAGTATCCCTGGCACAGATACGCAGTATTTT
13	NA	NA	TRBV11-2	TRBJ1-2	CASRRSGNSYYTF	TGTGCCAGCAGGCGCTCAGGGAATTCATACTACACCTTC
13	NA	NA	TRBV4-1	TRBJ2-5	CASRRTAEGTQYF	TGCGCCAGCAGGCGGACAGCAGAAGGGACCCAGTACTTC
14	TRBD1	NA	TRBV29-1	TRBJ1-1	CSVRTGPQDTEAFF	TGCAGCGTGAGGACAGGCCCGCAGGACACTGAAGCTTTCTTT
11	NA	NA	TRBV6-2/TRBV6-3	TRBJ2-7	CASSTGGEQYF	TGTGCCAGCAGCACCGGGGGAGAGCAGTACTTC
15	NA	NA	TRBV5-8	TRBJ2-3	CASSPKWGAGDTQYF	TGTGCCAGCAGCCCGAAATGGGGAGCGGGAGATACGCAGTATTTT
13	NA	NA	TRBV5-5	TRBJ1-5	CASSLLSNQPQHF	TGTGCCAGCAGCTTGCTAAGCAATCAGCCCCAGCATTTT
19	NA	NA	TRBV21-1	TRBJ2-1	CASSKVGAHKSSSYNEQFF	TGTGCCAGCAGCAAAGTTGGGGCCCACAAATCGAGCTCCTACAATGAGCAGTTCTTC
13	NA	once	TRBV9	TRBJ1-2	CASSVGGGYGYTF	TGTGCCAGCAGCGTCGGCGGAGGTTATGGCTACACCTTC
15	TRBD2	NA	TRBV11-2	TRBJ2-5	CASSVSGGALVTQYF	TGTGCCAGCAGCGTAAGCGGGGGGGCTTTAGTGACCCAGTACTTC
15	NA	NA	TRBV6-5	TRBJ2-1	CASRRGRGEYNEQFF	TGTGCCAGCAGGAGGGGGAGGGGGGAATACAATGAGCAGTTCTTC
16	NA	few	TRBV24-1	TRBJ1-3	CATSDSAEPSGNTIYF	TGTGCCACCAGTGATTCCGCCGAGCCCTCTGGAAACACCATATATTTT
11	NA	NA	TRBV2	TRBJ1-1	CASHRAPEAFF	TGTGCCAGCCACAGGGCCCCTGAAGCTTTCTTT
16	TRBD1	NA	TRBV2	TRBJ1-2	CASRLPDRAHDYGYTF	TGTGCCAGCAGATTACCCGACAGGGCCCACGACTATGGCTACACCTTC
13	TRBD1	NA	TRBV19	TRBJ1-5	CASGTGGDQPQHF	TGTGCCAGTGGGACAGGGGGCGATCAGCCCCAGCATTTT
13	TRBD2	once	TRBV7-2	TRBJ2-1	CASSLWREHEQFF	TGTGCCAGCAGCTTATGGCGGGAGCATGAGCAGTTCTTC
13	TRBD1	NA	TRBV9	TRBJ1-1	CASSPDRVPEAFF	TGTGCCAGCAGCCCTGACAGGGTTCCAGAGGCTTTCTTT
14	TRBD1	NA	TRBV28	TRBJ1-4	CASSFRQGDEKLFF	TGTGCCAGCAGTTTTAGACAGGGTGATGAAAAACTGTTTTTT
15	NA	NA	TRBV19	TRBJ1-1	CASSVLEGTNTEAFF	TGTGCCAGTAGTGTCCTAGAAGGGACAAACACTGAAGCTTTCTTT
15	NA	NA	TRBV28	TRBJ1-2	CASTPWSGANYGYTF	TGTGCCAGCACTCCTTGGTCGGGGGCTAACTATGGCTACACCTTC
13	NA	NA	TRBV2	TRBJ2-3	CASSYTHTDTQYF	TGTGCCAGCAGCTATACCCACACAGATACGCAGTATTTT
14	TRBD1	NA	TRBV27	TRBJ1-5	CASSLLGTAQPQHF	TGTGCCAGCAGTTTACTCGGGACAGCTCAGCCCCAGCATTTT
16	TRBD1	NA	TRBV7-7	TRBJ2-5	CASSTLDRDGQETQYF	TGTGCTAGCAGCACCCTGGACAGGGACGGCCAAGAGACCCAGTACTTC
13	NA	NA	TRBV2	TRBJ2-2	CASLKLYNGELFF	TGTGCCAGCCTGAAGCTATATAACGGGGAGCTGTTTTTT
15	NA	NA	TRBV21-1	TRBJ1-5	CASSRLGGTGGTQHF	TGTGCCAGCAGTCGATTAGGGGGGACAGGGGGGACCCAGCATTTT
13	NA	NA	TRBV10-2	TRBJ1-1	CASSESAGTLAFF	TGCGCCAGCAGTGAGTCGGCAGGGACTTTAGCTTTCTTT
12	TRBD1	NA	TRBV28	TRBJ1-5	CATDRVNQPQHF	TGTGCCACCGACAGGGTCAATCAGCCCCAGCATTTT
16	TRBD1	NA	TRBV15	TRBJ1-5	CATSRDTGGVNQPQHF	TGTGCCACCAGCAGAGATACAGGGGGCGTCAATCAGCCCCAGCATTTT
15	TRBD1	NA	TRBV19	TRBJ1-4	CASSPGQVGGEKLFF	TGTGCCAGTAGTCCCGGACAGGTGGGGGGTGAAAAACTGTTTTTT
13	NA	NA	TRBV27	TRBJ2-7	CASSLNNAYEQYF	TGTGCCAGCAGTTTGAACAACGCCTACGAGCAGTACTTC
15	NA	NA	TRBV5-6	TRBJ2-3	CASSPRQSSTDTQYF	TGTGCCAGCAGCCCTAGGCAGTCGAGCACAGATACGCAGTATTTT
16	NA	NA	TRBV4-2	TRBJ2-1	CASSQLWGEAANEQFF	TGTGCCAGCAGCCAACTCTGGGGGGAGGCCGCCAATGAGCAGTTCTTC
13	TRBD1	NA	TRBV7-2	TRBJ1-2	CASSSGTESGYTF	TGTGCCAGCAGCTCAGGGACAGAGAGTGGCTACACCTTC
15	TRBD1	NA	TRBV7-2	TRBJ1-5	CASSRGRDRNQPQHF	TGTGCCAGCAGCCGGGGTCGGGACAGGAATCAGCCCCAGCATTTT
16	NA	NA	TRBV4-3	TRBJ1-2	CASSQDKTGRTNGYTF	TGCGCCAGCAGCCAAGATAAAACAGGGCGGACGAATGGCTACACCTTC
14	TRBD1	NA	TRBV5-4	TRBJ1-4	CASSSRQGNEKLFF	TGTGCCAGCAGCTCACGACAGGGTAATGAAAAACTGTTTTTT
14	NA	once	TRBV7-9	TRBJ2-3	CASFSWGPTDTQYF	TGTGCCAGCTTCTCTTGGGGGCCCACAGATACGCAGTATTTT
13	NA	NA	TRBV18	TRBJ2-5	CASSGTDQETQYF	TGTGCCAGCTCCGGGACTGACCAAGAGACCCAGTACTTC
14	NA	NA	TRBV19	TRBJ2-7	CASSTTGTGNEQYF	TGTGCCAGTAGTACCACAGGGACCGGGAACGAGCAGTACTTC
15	TRBD2	NA	TRBV28	TRBJ2-1	CASSSPGLARWEQFF	TGTGCCAGCAGTTCGCCCGGACTAGCCCGGTGGGAGCAGTTCTTC